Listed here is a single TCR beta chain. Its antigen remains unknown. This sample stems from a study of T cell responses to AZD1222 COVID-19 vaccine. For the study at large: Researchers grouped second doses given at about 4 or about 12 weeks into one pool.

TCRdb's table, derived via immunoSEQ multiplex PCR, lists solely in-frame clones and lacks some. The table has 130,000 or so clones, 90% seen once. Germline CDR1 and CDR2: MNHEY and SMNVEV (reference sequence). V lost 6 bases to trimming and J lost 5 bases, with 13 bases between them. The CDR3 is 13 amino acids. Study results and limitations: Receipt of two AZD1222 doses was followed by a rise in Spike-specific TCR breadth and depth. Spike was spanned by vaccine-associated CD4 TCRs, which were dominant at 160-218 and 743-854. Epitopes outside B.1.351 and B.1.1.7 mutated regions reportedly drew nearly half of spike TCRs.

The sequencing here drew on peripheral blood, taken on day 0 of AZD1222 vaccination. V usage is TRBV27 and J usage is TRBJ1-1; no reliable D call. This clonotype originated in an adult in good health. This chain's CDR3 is CASSPAPRTEAFF. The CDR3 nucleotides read TGTGCCAGCAGCCCGGCCCCGAGGACTGAAGCTTTCTTT.